Sequencing of this T cell receptor (beta chain) was carried out in a study of T-cell memory formation after mild COVID-19. This CDR3 has 14 amino acids. Germline V gene lookup returns CDR1 SGHTA and CDR2 FQGNSA. V lost 5 bases, J lost 2 bases, and 10 bases lay in between. TCRdb reanalysed the 5' RACE reads using MiXCR and keeps one entry per CDR3 protein. The table lists about 130,000 distinct CDR3 sequences, 15% to 20% of them singletons. The sequenced sample was PBMCs or a T cell subset sorted from them (not recorded which). The clonotype was recovered from a man aged 18 to 30 who had mild COVID-19 (a few samples of this study predate the infection). Cell type and time point are not known. V and J are TRBV7-2 and TRBJ1-5, with D unresolved. DNA for the CDR3: TGTGCCAGCAGCCCCTCAAGTGGCAATCAGCCCCAGCATTTT. It codes for CASSPSSGNQPQHF.